The 15 T cell receptor beta chains below were found in one sample sequenced in a study of T cell responses to AZD1222 COVID-19 vaccine. The table came from immunoSEQ multiplex PCR; TCRdb's copy has only in-frame clones and leaves some out. The repertoire holds about 84,000 clones, about 90% seen once, with about 1.6% in the top ten. Specimen: peripheral blood, collected on day 0 of AZD1222 vaccination. These receptors were obtained from an adult in good health.

The chain couples TRBV5-3 to TRBJ2-3; no definite D call. TRBV5-3 is given ORF status, its function remaining uncertain. V dropped 3 bases and J dropped 0 bases, with 11 bases sitting between them. This CDR3 has 15 residues. Here the CDR3 reads CARSSFSKSTDTQYF. The CDR3 bases are TGTGCCAGAAGCTCCTTTAGCAAAAGCACAGATACGCAGTATTTT.

This CDR3 is CAISDTSGSTDTQYF. The CDR3 DNA is TGTGCCATCAGTGATACTAGCGGGAGCACAGATACGCAGTATTTT. V usage is TRBV10-3 and J usage is TRBJ2-3; TRBD2 aligns across 9 bases. J lost 0 bases, V lost 3 bases, and 1 base had no gene match. From germline, CDR1 is ENHRY and CDR2 SYGVKD. CDR3 length: 15 residues.

This clone was seen a handful of times. The chain combines TRBV6-5 with TRBJ1-3; 8 bases agree with TRBD1. The CDR3 consists of 15 residues. V was clipped by 2 bases and J by 4 bases; unmatched bases: 4. The germline gives CDR1 MNHEY, CDR2 SVGAGI. The CDR3 coding sequence is TGTGCCAGCAGTTACCAGAGGACAGGGGGAAACACCATATATTTT. This codes for CASSYQRTGGNTIYF.

V gene TRBV6-5 combines with J gene TRBJ1-1; D is ambiguous. V was pared by 0 bases and J by 2 bases, with 4 bases between. Germline V gene lookup returns CDR1 MNHEY and CDR2 SVGAGI. CDR3 length: 13 residues. CDR3 nucleotide sequence: TGTGCCAGCAGTTACTCGAGAAACACTGAAGCTTTCTTT. Translation: CASSYSRNTEAFF.

The rearrangement links TRBV19 to TRBJ2-7; D tentatively fits TRBD1 or TRBD2 (6 bases each). This CDR3 spans 15 amino acids. Trimming took 5 bases from V and 0 from J, leaving 14 bases between them. CDR1 and CDR2 from the germline V gene are LNHDA and SQIVND (reference sequence). DNA for the CDR3: TGTGCCAGTAGTTTGGGGGGCAGGGCCTCCTACGAGCAGTACTTC. Translating it yields CASSLGGRASYEQYF.

CDR3 bases: TGCAGTGCCAACCAACTTGAAGCTTTCTTT. This sequence encodes CSANQLEAFF. This rearrangement joins TRBV20-1 to TRBJ1-1; D ambiguous. Germline V gene lookup returns CDR1 DFQATT and CDR2 SNEGSKA (reference sequence). Trimming took off 6 bases at V and 7 bases at J, with 9 bases between the two ends. CDR3 length: 10 residues.

J is TRBJ2-7 and V is TRBV30; D is ambiguous. There are 13 residues in the CDR3. Per germline, CDR1 GTSNPN and CDR2 SVGIG (reference sequence). The germline V and J ends were trimmed by 4 bases and 3 bases, with 13 bases remaining between them. The CDR3 DNA reads TGTGCCTGGAATTCTAACAGCGACTACGAGCAGTACTTC. Amino acid sequence: CAWNSNSDYEQYF.

V and J are TRBV5-4 and TRBJ2-7; TRBD2 matches 7 bases. Trimming at V came to 4 bases and at J to 7 bases, leaving 11 bases not matched to a gene. Per germline, CDR1 SGHNT and CDR2 YYREEE (reference sequence). This CDR3 has 14 amino acids. The CDR3 is CASSLRSTAGEQYF. The CDR3 DNA sequence: TGTGCCAGCAGCCTCAGATCGACAGCGGGGGAGCAGTACTTC.

The V gene is TRBV7-2, the J gene TRBJ2-7; 11 bases line up with TRBD1. Germline V CDR1 and CDR2: SGHTA, FQGNSA. The CDR3 is 14 amino acids. V was clipped by 4 bases and J by 5 bases; unmatched bases: 4. The CDR3 loop is CASSSDRGPHEQYF. DNA for the CDR3: TGTGCCAGCAGCTCGGACAGGGGGCCCCACGAGCAGTACTTC.

The J gene is TRBJ2-4, the V gene TRBV5-4; TRBD2 matches at 9 bases. Germline lookup yields CDR1 SGHNT and CDR2 YYREEE (reference sequence). J was trimmed by 8 bases and V by 7 bases; bases with no gene match: 7. CDR3 length equals 13 residues. The CDR3 here is CASRVAGADIQYF. The CDR3 DNA reads as TGTGCCAGCCGCGTAGCGGGAGCGGACATTCAGTACTTC.

This clone was recorded only once. This rearrangement joins TRBV5-1 to TRBJ1-6, with no clear D. Germline V gene sequence: CDR1 SGHRS, CDR2 YFSETQ. Trimming pared 3 bases from V and 7 bases from J, leaving 11 bases between. CDR3 length equals 14 residues. CDR3 nucleotides: TGCGCCAGCAGCTCCGGACGGAAAAATTCACCCCTCCACTTT. Its protein product is CASSSGRKNSPLHF.

This chain joins TRBV5-1 and TRBJ1-1; tentatively, D is TRBD1 (5 bases). V was cut by 4 bases and J by 1 base, with 20 bases left in between. There are 17 residues in the CDR3. Germline CDR1 reads SGHRS; CDR2 reads YFSETQ. In DNA, the CDR3 is TGCGCCAGCAGCCAACAAACAGGCTTTGGTGCGAACACTGAAGCTTTCTTT. Its protein product is CASSQQTGFGANTEAFF. Filled out from reference TRBV5-1 and TRBJ1-1, the complete variable domain reads KAGVTQTPRYLIKTRGQQVTLSCSPISGHRSVSWYQQTPGQGLQFLFEYFSETQRNKGNFPGRFSGRQFSNSRSEMNVSTLELGDSALYLCASSQQTGFGANTEAFFGQGTRLTVV.

To note about this clone: Sequence at one end of the junction differs from germline and may be a read error. This chain joins TRBV4-1 and TRBJ2-1, with D unresolved. CDR1 is MGHRA and CDR2 is YSYEKL in the germline V gene. The length of the CDR3 is 12 residues. CDR3 in amino acids: CASGQRNNEQFF. CDR3 coding DNA: TGCGCCAGCGGCCAGAGGAACAATGAGCAGTTCTTC.

This clone was seen a few times. The V gene is TRBV12-3 or TRBV12-4, the J gene TRBJ1-6; the D is unclear. This CDR3 comprises 13 residues. Deletions cut 6 bases from V and 6 bases from J, with 9 bases between. The CDR3 loop is CASSSFGNSPLHF. CDR3 nucleotides: TGTGCCAGCAGCTCCTTTGGTAATTCACCCCTCCACTTT.

V usage is TRBV6-6 and J usage is TRBJ1-5; D unresolved. V lost 1 base, J lost 5 bases, and 9 bases lay in between. The CDR3 is 14 residues long. Germline loops: CDR1 MNHNY, CDR2 SVGAGI (reference sequence). CDR3 protein: CASSYFEVDQPQHF. The CDR3 DNA reads TGTGCCAGCAGTTACTTTGAAGTCGATCAGCCCCAGCATTTT.